This TCR delta chain was captured in a study of Vδ1+ human thymocytes. Study-level findings and limits: Thymic TRG and TRD repertoires appeared highly polyclonal, with Gaussian CDR3 length distributions. TRG sequences recurred across donors, whereas TRD sequences stayed essentially private. Despite high sort purity, roughly a fifth of thymic T cell receptor delta sequences were Vdelta2.

Extracted RNA was reverse transcribed into cDNA. Pooled V-gene forward primers with one constant-region reverse primer generated the CDR3 amplicons by multiplex PCR. TCRdb reanalysed the multiplex PCR reads via CATT. Of approximately 25,000 delta-chain clones listed, roughly 6.7% were seen once; the top ten hold about 1%. The germline V gene has CDR1 TSWWSYY and CDR2 QGS. Trimming took off 6 bases at V and 2 bases at J, with 16 bases between the two ends. The CDR3 has 15 residues. On this clone: No antigen is known for it.

Alphabeta T cells were depleted, then CD3+ Vdelta1+ Vdelta2- thymocytes were FACS-sorted. This receptor was obtained from a girl under two years old who had congenital heart surgery. The sequenced sample consisted of Vdelta1+ gamma-delta thymocytes from the thymus. Stated subset: FACS-sorted CD3+ TCRalphabeta- TCRVdelta1+ TCRVdelta2- thymocytes. The chain combines TRDV1 with TRDJ1; D may be TRDD2 (5 bases). The CDR3 is CALGGLLFRTDKLIF. DNA for the CDR3: TGTGCTCTTGGAGGCCTCCTCTTCCGTACCGATAAACTCATCTTT.